The 25 T cell receptor beta chains presented below share a single source sample, sequenced in a study of T-cell reconstitution after alpha-beta-depleted transplantation in children. During its preparation, the TCRbeta library received unique molecular identifiers. In TCRdb, the PCR reads were re-called with MiXCR into one record per CDR3 protein. The data show some 500,000 distinct CDR3 sequences, with approximately 20% seen just once and over 3% held by the top ten. Sequencing was performed on PBMCs from the stem cell graft donor, taken from the stem cell graft. The receptor source for this set is a human donor who donated a stem cell graft to a child with acute lymphoblastic leukemia.

This clonotype has a handful of counts. The V gene is TRBV12-3 or TRBV12-4, the J gene TRBJ1-1; 9 bases line up with TRBD1. With 6 bases clipped from V and 4 bases from J, the junction kept 6 bases outside the gene matches. This CDR3 comprises 14 residues. CDR3 DNA sequence: TGTGCCAGCAGGGGACAGGGCGGGGGCACTGAAGCTTTCTTT. This codes for CASRGQGGGTEAFF.

This clonotype was picked up one time. CDR3 protein: CSARTGRLATEAFF. DNA for the CDR3: TGCAGTGCTAGAACGGGGAGGTTGGCCACTGAAGCTTTCTTT. The chain has TRBV20-1 and TRBJ1-1, with D uncertain. Trimming shortened V by 2 bases and J by 4 bases, and 14 bases separated the two germline ends. There are 14 residues in the CDR3. The germline gives CDR1 DFQATT, CDR2 SNEGSKA (reference sequence).

The chain employs TRBV12-3 or TRBV12-4 and TRBJ1-4, with D perhaps TRBD1 (6 bases). Between the trimmed V and J ends, which lost 2 bases and 5 bases, there was a span of 12 bases. This CDR3 is built from 15 residues. The CDR3 here is CASSLIQGLNEKLFF. The CDR3 bases are TGTGCCAGCAGTTTAATACAGGGCCTAAATGAAAAACTGTTTTTT.

In this sample, this clonotype turned up a few times. The rearrangement joins TRBV4-2 to TRBJ2-3; 10 nucleotides line up with TRBD2. The CDR3 is 17 residues long. With V trimmed by 4 bases and J by 1 base, 8 bases remained unmatched. Germline V gene sequence: CDR1 LGHNA, CDR2 YNFKEQ. DNA for the CDR3: TGTGCCAGCAGCCTTGAACTAGCGGGATGGGGCACAGATACGCAGTATTTT. Amino acids: CASSLELAGWGTDTQYF.

This clonotype was observed a handful of times. The chain recombines TRBV24-1 with TRBJ1-1; 7 bases map to TRBD1. V lost 1 base to trimming and J lost 10 bases; unmatched junction nucleotides: 5. The CDR3 has 13 residues. The germline V gene encodes CDR1 KGHDR and CDR2 SFDVKD. The CDR3 DNA reads as TGTGCCACCAGTGATTTCGGAAGGGGGCGAGCTTTCTTT. Its protein product is CATSDFGRGRAFF.

The rearrangement links TRBV6-5 to TRBJ2-1; 8 nucleotides match TRBD2. V shed 7 bases and J 1 base; nucleotides not matched to a gene: 3. This CDR3 region has 14 residues. Germline loops: CDR1 MNHEY, CDR2 SVGAGI. CDR3 coding DNA: TGTGCCAGCAATTTAGCGGGATCCTACAATGAGCAGTTCTTC. The encoded protein is CASNLAGSYNEQFF.

The chain recombines TRBV27 with TRBJ1-5; possibly TRBD1 for D (5 bases). The CDR3 is 14 residues long. In germline, CDR1 is MNHEY, CDR2 SMNVEV (reference sequence). V lost 5 bases to trimming and J lost 3 bases, with 11 bases between them. The CDR3 coding sequence is TGTGCCAGCAGTCAGACAGTTCTCAATCAGCCCCAGCATTTT. Its translation: CASSQTVLNQPQHF.

Only a few counts were recorded for this clonotype. This chain joins TRBV7-3 and TRBJ2-2; D is ambiguous. Germline V CDR1 and CDR2: SGHTA, FQGTGA. Between the trimmed V and J ends, which lost 3 bases and 6 bases, there was a span of 8 bases. The CDR3 runs 13 residues. The CDR3 sequence is CASSFDMAGELFF. The CDR3 bases are TGTGCCAGCAGCTTCGACATGGCCGGGGAGCTGTTTTTT.

This clonotype appeared a few times. This sequence joins TRBV25-1 and TRBJ1-1; perhaps TRBD1 as D (5 bases). Deletions cut 4 bases from V and 1 base from J, with 10 bases between. Looked up from germline, CDR1 is MGHDK and CDR2 is SYGVNS. This CDR3 has 14 residues. The CDR3 loop is CASSAVDRNTEAFF. In DNA form, the CDR3 reads TGTGCCAGCAGTGCGGTCGACAGGAACACTGAAGCTTTCTTT.

This clonotype was counted between two and nine times. CDR3 sequence reads: CASSRDGIWGNEQFF. The CDR3 nucleotides are TGTGCCAGCAGCCGGGACGGGATTTGGGGAAATGAGCAGTTCTTC. V is TRBV6-1 and J is TRBJ2-1; D might be TRBD1 or TRBD2, each matching 5 bases. The CDR3 contains 15 residues. CDR1 is MNHNS and CDR2 is SASEGT in the germline V gene. V gave up 6 bases and J gave up 7 bases, with 19 bases separating them.

This clonotype was recorded many times. The chain is built from TRBV5-1 and TRBJ2-1, with 7 bases matching TRBD2. The CDR3 length is 17 residues. Germline trimming cut 1 base from V and 4 bases from J; bases unmatched to any gene: 11. Germline V CDR1 and CDR2: SGHRS, YFSETQ. CDR3 DNA sequence: TGCGCCAGCAGCTTGTCGAGCGGGATGCGAGGATACAATGAGCAGTTCTTC. Protein: CASSLSSGMRGYNEQFF. Variable domain in full (rest from reference TRBV5-1 and TRBJ2-1): KAGVTQTPRYLIKTRGQQVTLSCSPISGHRSVSWYQQTPGQGLQFLFEYFSETQRNKGNFPGRFSGRQFSNSRSEMNVSTLELGDSALYLCASSLSSGMRGYNEQFFGPGTRLTVL.

V is TRBV20-1 and J is TRBJ2-2; 7 nucleotides agree with TRBD1. Germline values: CDR1 DFQATT, CDR2 SNEGSKA (reference sequence). The CDR3 length is 15 residues. V lost 3 bases to trimming and J lost 4 bases; unmatched junction nucleotides: 8. Here the CDR3 DNA reads TGCAGTGCTAGTCGAGGGGGCCTCGGCACCGGGGAGCTGTTTTTT. Its protein is CSASRGGLGTGELFF.

The chain is built from TRBV12-3 or TRBV12-4 and TRBJ2-7; D is unresolved. This CDR3 has 13 residues. V gave up 6 bases and J gave up 1 base, with 10 bases separating them. CDR3 nucleotides: TGTGCCAGCAGACCCTGGGAATCCTACGAGCAGTACTTC. This gives the protein CASRPWESYEQYF.

This clonotype turned up a few times. The chain is built from TRBV5-1 and TRBJ2-1, with 9 bases lining up with TRBD1. J gave up 9 bases and V 4 bases, and 11 bases lay outside the gene matches. This CDR3 has 15 amino acids. The germline V gene encodes CDR1 SGHRS and CDR2 YFSETQ. The CDR3 nucleotides read TGCGCCAGCAGCAAACAGGGGGCGATGAACCTTGAGCAGTTCTTC. Its protein product is CASSKQGAMNLEQFF.

This clonotype was observed a few times. The chain recombines TRBV7-3 with TRBJ1-1, with D tentatively TRBD1 (6 bases). Germline lookup yields CDR1 SGHTA and CDR2 FQGTGA. CDR3 length: 15 residues. Trimming stripped 0 bases from V and 4 bases from J, with 12 bases between. The CDR3 nucleotides are TGTGCCAGCAGCTTAACGGGGGGGCTGAGCACTGAAGCTTTCTTT. It codes for CASSLTGGLSTEAFF.

This clonotype was counted only a few times. V usage is TRBV7-8 and J usage is TRBJ1-1; D is ambiguous. Looked up from germline, CDR1 is SGHVS and CDR2 is FQNEAQ. V was trimmed by 1 base and J by 0 bases, leaving 9 bases between them. The length of the CDR3 is 15 residues. CDR3: CASSLGGDMNTEAFF. The CDR3 region has the DNA TGTGCCAGCAGCTTAGGAGGTGACATGAACACTGAAGCTTTCTTT.

For the CDR3, the DNA is TGTGCCAGCTCACCACGGGGGACCAAAAACATTCAGTACTTC. Residues: CASSPRGTKNIQYF. The chain carries TRBV18 and TRBJ2-4; possibly TRBD1 or TRBD2 for D (5 bases each). The V end lost 1 base, the J end lost 2 bases, and 6 bases lay between the germline ends. Germline V gene data show CDR1 as KGHSH and CDR2 as LQKENI. CDR3 length: 14 amino acids. The variable domain in full, with the rest retrieved from reference TRBV18 and TRBJ2-4, is NAGVMQNPRHLVRRRGQEARLRCSPMKGHSHVYWYRQLPEEGLKFMVYLQKENIIDESGMPKERFSAEFPKEGPSILRIQQVVRGDSAAYFCASSPRGTKNIQYFGAGTRLSVL.

This clonotype has only a few counts. The chain recombines TRBV6-5 with TRBJ2-3; 8 bases agree with TRBD1. The length of the CDR3 is 14 residues. Germline loops: CDR1 MNHEY, CDR2 SVGAGI. The V segment lost 4 bases and the J segment 5 bases; nucleotides outside the gene matches: 5. CDR3 loop: CASSLTGDRDTQYF. The CDR3, as DNA: TGTGCCAGCAGTTTGACAGGGGATCGAGATACGCAGTATTTT.

The table lists this clonotype with a few counts. This chain connects TRBV27 to TRBJ2-7; D ambiguous. Germline V gene data show CDR1 as MNHEY and CDR2 as SMNVEV (reference sequence). Trimming shortened V by 0 bases and J by 4 bases, and 7 bases separated the two germline ends. The length of the CDR3 is 13 residues. CDR3 sequence (DNA): TGTGCCAGCAGTTTATCGAAAGCGTACGAGCAGTACTTC. Its translation is CASSLSKAYEQYF.

This chain joins TRBV19 and TRBJ2-3; 11 bases agree with TRBD2. The CDR3 loop spans 18 amino acids. Germline CDR1 is LNHDA and CDR2 is SQIVND (reference sequence). The V and J ends lost 6 bases and 1 base, in that order; junction bases with no gene match: 12. The CDR3 protein is CASSVTSGKFGCTDTQYF. CDR3 nucleotides: TGTGCCAGTAGCGTGACTAGCGGGAAGTTCGGTTGCACAGATACGCAGTATTTT.

This clonotype showed up just a few times. The chain couples TRBV5-1 to TRBJ1-1; 8 bases line up with TRBD1. This CDR3 has 16 residues. J was trimmed by 1 base and V by 5 bases; bases with no gene match: 10. Germline V lookup: CDR1 SGHRS, CDR2 YFSETQ. CDR3 sequence reads: CASSGQGIRRNTEAFF. As DNA, the CDR3 is TGCGCCAGCAGTGGACAGGGAATTCGTAGGAACACTGAAGCTTTCTTT.

This clonotype was counted only a few times. V usage is TRBV27 and J usage is TRBJ1-2; no definite D call. The CDR3 loop spans 13 amino acids. The V end was cut by 5 bases, the J end by 5 bases, with 12 bases between. CDR1 is MNHEY and CDR2 is SMNVEV in the germline V gene (reference sequence). The CDR3 reads CASSPDGLYGYTF. DNA for the CDR3: TGTGCCAGCAGTCCTGACGGATTATATGGCTACACCTTC.

The rearrangement uses TRBV5-1 and TRBJ2-3, with D possibly TRBD2 on 5 matching bases. The V gene's germline CDR1 is SGHRS and CDR2 YFSETQ. With 0 bases removed from V and 3 bases from J, the gap between germline ends came to 11 bases. The CDR3 has 15 amino acids. This CDR3 reads CASSLEDGNTDTQYF. The CDR3 bases are TGCGCCAGCAGCTTGGAAGACGGGAATACAGATACGCAGTATTTT.

This clonotype has only a few counts. The chain links TRBV18 to TRBJ2-2; D is unclear. Trimming removed 3 bases at V and 4 bases at J, with 12 bases between. Looked up from germline, CDR1 is KGHSH and CDR2 is LQKENI. This CDR3 comprises 15 residues. CDR3 in amino acids: CASSPPPSVTGELFF. The CDR3 DNA reads TGTGCCAGCTCACCGCCCCCGTCGGTCACCGGGGAGCTGTTTTTT.

The chain is built from TRBV7-2 and TRBJ2-7; TRBD1 matches 8 bases. Germline V lookup: CDR1 SGHTA, CDR2 FQGNSA. Trimming took 4 bases from V and 3 from J; bases not matched to a gene: 5. The length of the CDR3 is 14 residues. Here the CDR3 reads CASSSWTGFYEQYF. The CDR3 DNA reads TGTGCCAGCAGCTCATGGACAGGGTTCTACGAGCAGTACTTC. Supplemented by reference TRBV7-2 and TRBJ2-7, the full variable domain reads GAGVSQSPSNKVTEKGKDVELRCDPISGHTALYWYRQSLGQGLEFLIYFQGNSAPDKSGLPSDRFSAERTGGSVSTLTIQRTQQEDSAVYLCASSSWTGFYEQYFGPGTRLTVT.